One sample yielded the 25 T cell receptor beta chains listed below, sequenced in a study of early stage breast cancer tumors. Here immunoSEQ multiplex PCR was the method, and the copy in TCRdb shows in-frame clones only, minus some. Of 25,000 to 35,000 clones listed, around 75% are singletons. Sequenced material: blood. The receptors here all came from a person between 35 and 49 years old with breast cancer.

This clone has a single count. The CDR3 DNA is TGTGCCAGCAGTGAAATCGACAGGTGGAATCAGCCCCAGCATTTT. Amino acid sequence: CASSEIDRWNQPQHF. The chain joins TRBV6-1 to TRBJ1-5; D may be TRBD1 (6 bases). The CDR3 is 15 amino acids. CDR1 and CDR2 (germline): MNHNS, SASEGT. V lost 2 bases, J lost 4 bases, and 12 bases lay in between.

This clone was detected only a few times. The CDR3 loop reads CASSPGRDLAKNIQYF. As DNA, the CDR3 is TGCGCCAGCAGCCCCGGCCGAGATTTAGCCAAAAACATTCAGTACTTC. V is TRBV5-1 and J is TRBJ2-4; D is uncertain. This CDR3 region has 16 residues. V lost 4 bases to trimming and J lost 0 bases, with 14 bases between them. In germline, CDR1 is SGHRS, CDR2 YFSETQ.

This chain links TRBV5-1 with TRBJ2-3; D is ambiguous. Germline CDR1 SGHRS, CDR2 YFSETQ. The CDR3 contains 17 residues. Trimming pared 0 bases from V and 1 base from J, leaving 15 bases between. CDR3 sequence (DNA): TGCGCCAGCAGCTTGGACAGTGCGATTCCTGGCACAGATACGCAGTATTTT. Translation gives CASSLDSAIPGTDTQYF.

The rearrangement joins TRBV27 to TRBJ2-1; TRBD2 aligns across 15 bases. CDR3 length equals 16 residues. CDR1 and CDR2 (germline): MNHEY, SMNVEV (reference sequence). J was trimmed by 4 bases and V by 5 bases; bases with no gene match: 3. The CDR3 protein is CASSRGLAGGYNEQFF. CDR3 DNA sequence: TGTGCCAGCAGTAGGGGACTAGCGGGAGGTTACAATGAGCAGTTCTTC.

V gene TRBV30 combines with J gene TRBJ1-4; D remains ambiguous. Trimming cost V 3 bases and J 10 bases, with 18 bases left between them. The length of the CDR3 is 14 residues. CDR1 is GTSNPN, CDR2 SVGIG, per germline (reference sequence). DNA of the CDR3: TGTGCCTGGAGGGGTCCGGATCGAAGTGCAAAACTGTTTTTT. This translates into CAWRGPDRSAKLFF. The whole variable domain, filled in from reference TRBV30 and TRBJ1-4, reads SQTIHQWPATLVQPVGSPLSLECTVEGTSNPNLYWYRQAAGRGLQLLFYSVGIGQISSEVPQNLSASRPQDRQFILSSKKLLLSDSGFYLCAWRGPDRSAKLFFGSGTQLSVL.

The J gene is TRBJ2-4, the V gene TRBV6-6; D may correspond to TRBD1 or TRBD2 (6 bases each). This CDR3 spans 16 amino acids. Trimming cost V 7 bases and J 0 bases, with 16 bases left between them. CDR1 and CDR2 from the germline V gene are MNHNY and SVGAGI (reference sequence). The DNA for the CDR3 is TGTGCCAGCAATCACGGGGGCTCGGTAGCCAAAAACATTCAGTACTTC. Encoded protein: CASNHGGSVAKNIQYF.

The chain employs TRBV30 and TRBJ2-7; 7 bases fit TRBD2. The V segment lost 5 bases and the J segment 5 bases; nucleotides outside the gene matches: 12. The CDR3 loop spans 14 amino acids. Germline V gives CDR1 GTSNPN, CDR2 SVGIG (reference sequence). CDR3 amino acids: CAWAFGGGINEQYF. The DNA for the CDR3 is TGTGCCTGGGCCTTTGGGGGGGGGATAAACGAGCAGTACTTC.

V and J are TRBV7-2 and TRBJ1-5; D is ambiguous. This CDR3 is built from 12 residues. From germline, CDR1 is SGHTA and CDR2 FQGNSA. V shed 10 bases and J shed 2 bases, with 9 bases lying between them. CDR3 nucleotides: TGTGCCACCAGTATGGGCAATCAGCCCCAGCATTTT. This gives the protein CATSMGNQPQHF.

V and J are TRBV2 and TRBJ1-3; 10 bases map to TRBD1. The junction had 8 bases not matched to a gene; V was cut back by 6 bases and J by 6 bases. The CDR3 loop spans 15 amino acids. CDR1 is SNHLY, CDR2 FYNNEI, per germline. Here the CDR3 DNA reads TGTGCCAGCAGATCCACTGGGACAGGGGAAAACACCATATATTTT. Encoded protein: CASRSTGTGENTIYF.

The chain employs TRBV7-3 and TRBJ1-3; D call uncertain. Germline V gene sequence: CDR1 SGHTA, CDR2 FQGTGA. The CDR3 runs 14 residues. The ends were cut back, 8 bases at V and 4 bases at J, with 15 bases in the middle. The CDR3, as DNA: TGTGCCAGCCTGGACGGGAACCCGGGAAACACCATATATTTT. Translated, it gives CASLDGNPGNTIYF.

The chain uses TRBV6-4 and TRBJ2-1; D may be TRBD2 (5 bases). The V gene lost 6 bases and the J gene lost 7 bases, with 16 bases spanning the gap. CDR1 is MRHNA and CDR2 is SNTAGT in the germline V gene. The length of the CDR3 is 14 residues. The CDR3 sequence: CASSHELGGNEQFF. The DNA for the CDR3 is TGTGCCAGCAGCCATGAACTAGGTGGGAATGAGCAGTTCTTC.

This chain links TRBV20-1 with TRBJ1-1, with unresolved D. Germline assignment: CDR1 DFQATT and CDR2 SNEGSKA (reference sequence). Trimming removed 0 bases at V and 11 bases at J, with 10 bases between. This CDR3 region has 11 residues. The CDR3 protein is CSARDAPKAFF. CDR3 DNA sequence: TGCAGTGCTAGAGATGCCCCAAAGGCTTTCTTT.

The chain combines TRBV19 with TRBJ2-7, with 8 bases matching TRBD2. The junction had 7 bases not matched to a gene; V was cut back by 6 bases and J by 0 bases. The CDR3 runs to 15 residues. The germline V gene encodes CDR1 LNHDA and CDR2 SQIVND (reference sequence). The CDR3 sequence is CASRLTSAGSYEQYF. CDR3 DNA: TGTGCCAGTAGGCTGACTAGCGCCGGCTCCTACGAGCAGTACTTC. The full variable domain, its missing parts supplied by reference TRBV19 and TRBJ2-7, is DGGITQSPKYLFRKEGQNVTLSCEQNLNHDAMYWYRQDPGQGLRLIYYSQIVNDFQKGDIAEGYSVSREKKESFPLTVTSAQKNPTAFYLCASRLTSAGSYEQYFGPGTRLTVT.

The chain is built from TRBV6-1 and TRBJ1-5; D is unclear. Germline V gives CDR1 MNHNS, CDR2 SASEGT. There are 16 residues in the CDR3. V was cut by 1 base and J by 6 bases, with 16 bases left in between. The CDR3 here is CASSEESRVLSQPQHF. For the CDR3, the DNA is TGTGCCAGCAGTGAAGAATCCCGTGTACTTAGTCAGCCCCAGCATTTT.

V usage is TRBV2 and J usage is TRBJ2-1; weak D call: TRBD1 (5 bases). V dropped 3 bases and J dropped 14 bases, with 17 bases sitting between them. The CDR3 has 13 amino acids. Germline lookup yields CDR1 SNHLY and CDR2 FYNNEI. This CDR3 is CASSDGLGVKKFF. The CDR3 DNA is TGTGCCAGCAGTGATGGTTTAGGGGTTAAAAAGTTCTTC.

J is TRBJ2-3 and V is TRBV28; 9 bases match TRBD2. The CDR3 consists of 14 residues. The V gene end was trimmed by 9 bases and the J gene end by 2 bases; junction bases not matched to a gene: 6. From germline, CDR1 is MDHEN and CDR2 SYDVKM. The CDR3 region is CASSSGTFTDTQYF. Here the CDR3 DNA reads TGTGCCAGTTCTAGCGGGACTTTCACAGATACGCAGTATTTT.

V gene TRBV5-8 combines with J gene TRBJ1-5, with D perhaps matching TRBD1 (5 bases). This CDR3 comprises 14 residues. The germline CDR1 and CDR2 sequences are SGHTS and YDEGEE. Deletions cut 3 bases from V and 2 bases from J, with 9 bases between. CDR3 sequence (DNA): TGTGCCAGCAGCTCCTTGACAGGCAATCAGCCCCAGCATTTT. It yields the protein CASSSLTGNQPQHF.

Only a few counts were recorded for this clone. The chain has TRBV7-8 and TRBJ2-3; perhaps TRBD2 as D (6 bases). Germline V gene lookup returns CDR1 SGHVS and CDR2 FQNEAQ. The CDR3 totals 15 residues. Trimming took 6 bases from V and 0 from J, leaving 13 bases between them. The CDR3 DNA sequence: TGTGCCAGCAGGCCCCTAGGGACTAGCACAGATACGCAGTATTTT. This sequence encodes CASRPLGTSTDTQYF.

The chain carries TRBV7-7 and TRBJ2-5, with 12 positions matching TRBD2. With V trimmed by 5 bases and J by 2 bases, 12 bases remained unmatched. The CDR3 covers 18 residues. The V gene's germline CDR1 is SSHAT and CDR2 FNYEAQ (reference sequence). The CDR3 is CASSRKLRLAGDQETQYF. Written as DNA, the CDR3 is TGTGCCAGCAGCCGAAAGCTCAGACTAGCGGGAGATCAAGAGACCCAGTACTTC. Full variable domain (rest looked up from reference TRBV7-7 and TRBJ2-5): GAGVSQSPRYKVTKRGQDVTLRCDPISSHATLYWYQQALGQGPEFLTYFNYEAQPDKSGLPSDRFSAERPEGSISTLTIQRTEQRDSAMYRCASSRKLRLAGDQETQYFGPGTRLLVL.

V is TRBV5-1 and J is TRBJ1-4; the match to TRBD1 covers 7 bases. The CDR3 runs 13 residues. V trimming: 2 bases; J trimming: 6 bases; junction bases outside the gene matches: 1. CDR1 is SGHRS, CDR2 YFSETQ, per germline. The CDR3 DNA reads TGCGCCAGCAGCTTAGGACAGGATGAAAAACTGTTTTTT. This translates into CASSLGQDEKLFF.

This clone was seen once. The chain has TRBV7-6 and TRBJ2-2; D is ambiguous. The V gene lost 3 bases and the J gene lost 4 bases, with 3 bases spanning the gap. The CDR3 is made up of 12 amino acids. Germline CDR1 is SGHVS and CDR2 is FNYEAQ. The CDR3 DNA follows: TGTGCCAGCAGCTTGGTCACCGGGGAGCTGTTTTTT. Its protein is CASSLVTGELFF. The full variable domain, rest sourced from reference TRBV7-6 and TRBJ2-2, is GAGVSQSPRYKVTKRGQDVALRCDPISGHVSLYWYRQALGQGPEFLTYFNYEAQQDKSGLPNDRFSAERPEGSISTLTIQRTEQRDSAMYRCASSLVTGELFFGEGSRLTVL.

The rearrangement joins TRBV4-2 to TRBJ1-1, with D perhaps TRBD1 (6 bases). Germline CDR1 and CDR2: LGHNA and YNFKEQ. Deletions cut 1 base from V and 1 base from J, with 16 bases between. The CDR3 is 17 residues long. The CDR3 is CASSQGISGVGNTEAFF. The CDR3 DNA reads as TGTGCCAGCAGCCAAGGCATATCAGGGGTGGGGAACACTGAAGCTTTCTTT.

V gene TRBV2 combines with J gene TRBJ1-1, with 9 nucleotides matching TRBD1. The ends lost 6 bases at V and 10 bases at J; junction bases unmatched: 3. Per germline, CDR1 SNHLY and CDR2 FYNNEI. This CDR3 has 11 amino acids. The CDR3 nucleotides are TGTGCCAGCAGCCCGGACAGGGGAGCTTTCTTT. Protein sequence: CASSPDRGAFF.

This chain uses TRBV4-2 with TRBJ1-3; D ambiguous. From germline, CDR1 is LGHNA and CDR2 YNFKEQ. The CDR3 loop spans 15 amino acids. Trimming cost V 0 bases and J 0 bases, with 6 bases left between them. The CDR3 DNA follows: TGTGCCAGCAGCCAAGAAAAGAGCTCTGGAAACACCATATATTTT. This encodes CASSQEKSSGNTIYF.

This sequence joins TRBV11-3 and TRBJ2-1; TRBD2 aligns across 9 bases. V dropped 4 bases and J dropped 11; count of bases not matched to a gene: 3. From germline, CDR1 is SGHNT and CDR2 YENEEA. The CDR3 length is 12 residues. Here the CDR3 reads CASSSSSGKQFF. The CDR3 DNA reads TGTGCCAGCAGCTCTTCTAGCGGGAAGCAGTTCTTC. Using reference TRBV11-3 and TRBJ2-1 for the parts outside the CDR3, the full variable domain is EAGVVQSPRYKIIEKKQPVAFWCNPISGHNTLYWYLQNLGQGPELLIRYENEEAVDDSQLPKDRFSAERLKGVDSTLKIQPAELGDSAVYLCASSSSSGKQFFGPGTRLTVL.